The 18 T cell receptor beta chains given below trace back to one sample, sequenced in a study of cytomegalovirus exposure and HLA in healthy donors. Primers included in the PCR were 60 Vbeta and 13 Jbeta primers. Repertoires were generated with immunoSEQ multiplex PCR, while TCRdb's copy carries only in-frame clones and drops some. The top ten hold more than 6% of the sample, which has about 110,000 clones, roughly three quarters seen once. The specimen sequenced was PBMCs. These receptors were collected from a woman between 45 and 65 years old in good health and CMV-seropositive.

This clone appeared a single time. The chain carries TRBV7-2 and TRBJ1-1; D not certain. This CDR3 has 12 residues. Germline V CDR1 and CDR2: SGHTA, FQGNSA. With 2 bases removed from V and 4 bases from J, the gap between germline ends came to 5 bases. As DNA, the CDR3 is TGTGCCAGCAGCTTATCGAGCACTGAAGCTTTCTTT. Its translation: CASSLSSTEAFF. Filled out from reference TRBV7-2 and TRBJ1-1, the complete variable domain reads GAGVSQSPSNKVTEKGKDVELRCDPISGHTALYWYRQSLGQGLEFLIYFQGNSAPDKSGLPSDRFSAERTGGSVSTLTIQRTQQEDSAVYLCASSLSSTEAFFGQGTRLTVV.

This clone appeared a few times. V is TRBV18 and J is TRBJ1-3, with TRBD1 matching 7 bases. Germline loops: CDR1 KGHSH, CDR2 LQKENI. The CDR3 is 19 residues long. V trimming: 3 bases; J trimming: 0 bases; junction bases outside the gene matches: 14. The CDR3 reads CASSPDPSTGPTSGNTIYF. CDR3 nucleotide sequence: TGTGCCAGCTCACCTGACCCGTCGACAGGGCCCACCTCTGGAAACACCATATATTTT.

The V and J genes are TRBV7-2 and TRBJ2-7; the D gene is possibly TRBD2 (7 bases). CDR1 is SGHTA and CDR2 is FQGNSA in the germline V gene. Between the trimmed V and J ends, which lost 5 bases and 5 bases, there was a span of 16 bases. This CDR3 has 14 residues. The CDR3 DNA is TGTGCCAGCAGCCCCTCGAGGGGGGGTAACGAGCAGTACTTC. This sequence encodes CASSPSRGGNEQYF. The variable domain in full, with the rest retrieved from reference TRBV7-2 and TRBJ2-7, is GAGVSQSPSNKVTEKGKDVELRCDPISGHTALYWYRQSLGQGLEFLIYFQGNSAPDKSGLPSDRFSAERTGGSVSTLTIQRTQQEDSAVYLCASSPSRGGNEQYFGPGTRLTVT.

The CDR3 sequence is CASIRQGIGYGYTF. Written as DNA, the CDR3 is TGTGCCAGCATCCGACAGGGGATAGGCTATGGCTACACCTTC. The genes are TRBV2 and TRBJ1-2; TRBD1 aligns across 8 bases. Looked up from germline, CDR1 is SNHLY and CDR2 is FYNNEI. The V gene end was trimmed by 7 bases and the J gene end by 4 bases; junction bases not matched to a gene: 8. The length of the CDR3 is 14 residues.

The chain has TRBV7-2 and TRBJ1-5, with 7 bases that match TRBD1. This CDR3 spans 14 amino acids. The trim removed 5 bases at V and 3 bases at J, leaving 4 bases unmatched. CDR1 SGHTA and CDR2 FQGNSA come from the germline V gene. The CDR3 spells CASSRQGDNQPQHF. DNA for the CDR3: TGTGCCAGCAGCCGACAGGGCGACAATCAGCCCCAGCATTTT.

The chain joins TRBV19 to TRBJ1-1; the D is unclear. Germline CDR1 and CDR2: LNHDA and SQIVND (reference sequence). There are 13 residues in the CDR3. With 3 bases removed from V and 5 bases from J, the gap between germline ends came to 10 bases. CDR3: CASSMGDPTEAFF. As DNA, the CDR3 is TGTGCCAGTAGTATGGGAGACCCTACTGAAGCTTTCTTT. The full variable domain, its missing parts supplied by reference TRBV19 and TRBJ1-1, is DGGITQSPKYLFRKEGQNVTLSCEQNLNHDAMYWYRQDPGQGLRLIYYSQIVNDFQKGDIAEGYSVSREKKESFPLTVTSAQKNPTAFYLCASSMGDPTEAFFGQGTRLTVV.

This clone was seen once. The V call is TRBV4-3, the J call TRBJ2-3; D is undetermined. The V end was cut by 1 base, the J end by 2 bases, with 10 bases between. Germline CDR1 is LGHNA and CDR2 is YSLEER. The CDR3 sequence is 15 residues long. CDR3 in amino acids: CASSQVRSVTDTQYF. The CDR3 DNA reads TGCGCCAGCAGCCAAGTCCGGTCGGTCACAGATACGCAGTATTTT.

The chain's CDR3 is CASSPGQGEQPQHF. CDR3 coding DNA: TGTGCCAGCAGTCCGGGACAGGGGGAACAGCCCCAGCATTTT. The rearrangement links TRBV2 to TRBJ1-5; 11 nucleotides line up with TRBD1. Germline loops: CDR1 SNHLY, CDR2 FYNNEI. V was clipped by 5 bases and J by 7 bases; unmatched bases: 4. The CDR3 totals 14 residues.

The chain employs TRBV19 and TRBJ1-5, with 8 bases lining up with TRBD1. The CDR3 contains 16 residues. CDR1 LNHDA and CDR2 SQIVND come from the germline V gene (reference sequence). The ends lost 11 bases at V and 2 bases at J; junction bases unmatched: 14. The DNA for the CDR3 is TGTGCCGTTGGTCAGGGGGCGAAGGTTGGCAATCAGCCCCAGCATTTT. Protein product: CAVGQGAKVGNQPQHF.

The chain is built from TRBV11-2 and TRBJ1-1, with a weak D call TRBD1 (6 bases). V was pared by 1 base and J by 5 bases, with 17 bases between. Germline CDR1 SGHAT, CDR2 FQNNGV. The CDR3 length is 16 residues. For the CDR3, the DNA is TGTGCCAGCAGCTTAGTAGGGGGACAAGGCTGGACTGAAGCTTTCTTT. As protein: CASSLVGGQGWTEAFF.

This rearrangement joins TRBV9 to TRBJ2-1; 8 positions agree with TRBD1. The CDR3 length is 15 residues. The germline CDR1 and CDR2 sequences are SGDLS and YYNGEE. V lost 3 bases, J lost 0 bases, and 2 bases stayed unmatched. The chain's CDR3 is CASSATGGSYNEQFF. The DNA for the CDR3 is TGTGCCAGCAGCGCCACAGGGGGCTCCTACAATGAGCAGTTCTTC.

V gene TRBV6-1 combines with J gene TRBJ2-7; unclear D gene. The germline V gene encodes CDR1 MNHNS and CDR2 SASEGT. V was pared by 6 bases and J by 0 bases, with 12 bases between. This CDR3 is 14 amino acids long. CDR3: CASRSVMSSYEQYF. The DNA of the CDR3 is TGTGCCAGCAGATCGGTCATGAGCTCCTACGAGCAGTACTTC.

The V gene is TRBV7-2, the J gene TRBJ2-3; 8 nucleotides match TRBD1. This CDR3 region has 14 residues. Germline V gene sequence: CDR1 SGHTA, CDR2 FQGNSA. V was pared by 5 bases and J by 0 bases, with 1 base of the junction left unmatched. The CDR3 sequence: CASSRTGSTDTQYF. CDR3 DNA sequence: TGTGCCAGCAGCCGGACAGGGAGCACAGATACGCAGTATTTT.

The chain links TRBV15 to TRBJ1-4; D unresolved. Germline assignment: CDR1 LNHNV and CDR2 YYDKDF (reference sequence). V lost 0 bases to trimming and J lost 0 bases, with 8 bases between them. CDR3 size: 16 residues. DNA of the CDR3: TGTGCCACCAGCAGAGATGTCCAGTCAACTAATGAAAAACTGTTTTTT. Translating gives CATSRDVQSTNEKLFF. Full variable domain (missing parts from reference TRBV15 and TRBJ1-4): DAMVIQNPRYQVTQFGKPVTLSCSQTLNHNVMYWYQQKSSQAPKLLFHYYDKDFNNEADTPDNFQSRRPNTSFCFLDIRSPGLGDTAMYLCATSRDVQSTNEKLFFGSGTQLSVL.

This clone was seen a few times. The chain joins TRBV7-6 to TRBJ2-2; TRBD1 matches 9 bases. V was clipped by 6 bases and J by 3 bases; unmatched bases: 2. Germline CDR1 SGHVS, CDR2 FNYEAQ. The CDR3 contains 14 residues. CDR3 in DNA: TGTGCCAGCAGGAGGACAGGGGACACCGGGGAGCTGTTTTTT. Amino acid sequence: CASRRTGDTGELFF.

This clone was recorded once. The same CDR3 also results from other DNA sequences found in this sample. V usage is TRBV7-2 and J usage is TRBJ2-7; possibly TRBD1 for D (5 bases). From germline, CDR1 is SGHTA and CDR2 FQGNSA. The germline V and J ends were trimmed by 2 bases and 3 bases, with 8 bases remaining between them. The CDR3 sequence is 13 residues long. The CDR3 sequence: CASSLSQGYEQYF. The CDR3 DNA reads TGTGCCAGCAGCTTAAGCCAGGGCTACGAGCAGTACTTC.

The gene calls are TRBV10-3 and TRBJ1-1, with 8 nucleotides matching TRBD1. This CDR3 is built from 15 residues. CDR1 and CDR2 from the germline V gene are ENHRY and SYGVKD. J was trimmed by 7 bases and V by 0 bases; bases with no gene match: 7. The CDR3 region has the DNA TGTGCCATCAGTGAGTCCAGGCAGGGGGCCGTTGAAGCTTTCTTT. Its translation is CAISESRQGAVEAFF.

The chain uses TRBV2 and TRBJ1-2; no clear D. The CDR3 sequence is 13 residues long. Germline V gene sequence: CDR1 SNHLY, CDR2 FYNNEI. The ends were cut back, 2 bases at V and 2 bases at J, with 6 bases in the middle. CDR3 DNA: TGTGCCAGCAGTGAACAACTGAACTATGGCTACACCTTC. Translated, it gives CASSEQLNYGYTF.